The present T cell receptor (beta chain) was sequenced within a study of CD8+CD57+ T cells in acquired aplastic anemia. CD8+CD57+ cell expansion had been shown by flow cytometry in patients chosen for sequencing. As for this clonotype: Its antigen is unknown.

Genomic DNA served as template for TCR beta VDJ and CDR3 profiling. TCRdb itself ran the reads through MiXCR, one entry per CDR3 protein. The sample lists 100,000 to 150,000 distinct CDR3 sequences, approximately 41% seen once, with over 2% in the top ten. CDR1 and CDR2 (germline): SQVTM, ANQGSEA. Trimming shortened V by 4 bases and J by 7 bases, and 13 bases separated the two germline ends. This CDR3 spans 12 amino acids. Findings of the study overall: Overlapping CD8+ CDR3 repertoires of patients and controls contained under 35 shared sequences.

The V gene is TRBV29-1, the J gene TRBJ1-2, with D uncertain. This sequence was found in a human donor with aplastic anemia. The specimen sequenced was sorted CD4+, CD8+, or CD8+CD57+ T cells (not recorded which) from PBMCs. Here the CDR3 DNA reads TGCAGCGTTGTGATAGCCGGGCGTGGCTACACCTTC. Translating gives CSVVIAGRGYTF.